This T cell receptor (beta chain) originates from a study of graft-versus-host responses after intestinal transplantation listed by TCRdb under 2021. A note on the overall study: Recipients received multivisceral, liver-intestinal, or isolated intestinal transplants. Anti-thymocyte globulin induction was given to all recipients, followed by maintenance tacrolimus and steroids for around three years. Graft-versus-host and host-versus-graft alloreactive T cell clones were tracked in the graft, circulation and bone marrow after intestinal transplantation using bulk TCR-beta CDR3 sequencing. To identify alloreactive clones, pre-transplant mixed lymphocyte reaction products were sequenced and then compared with unstimulated pre-transplant donor and recipient T cells. The cohort enrolled approximately 24 intestinal transplant recipients including one retransplant, and a few patients lacking pretransplant specimens were excluded. Donor T cell macrochimerism was defined as a peak of at least 4% donor T cells among recipient peripheral blood mononuclear cells. Rather than going through the commercial service, samples from three later patients were sequenced in-house on an Illumina MiSeq and processed with MiXCR. Findings and caveats that apply to the study as a whole: GvH clones were detected in recipient bone marrow, and some of these GvH clones were observed earlier in ileal mucosa or blood, consistent with an intestinal mucosal origin. Peak levels of circulating GvH clones were associated with declines in HvG clones early after transplant. In the allografts of patients with donor T cell macrochimerism, GvH to HvG T cell clonal ratios were high. The relatively low number and heterogeneity of intestinal transplant patients limited the conclusions.

The CDR3 runs 17 residues from the cysteine to the phenylalanine. Only the CDR3 portion is preserved as DNA: 51 bases, with reading frame beginning at the first base. At the junction V is shortened by 5 bases and J by 0 bases; bases outside the gene matches: 10. The germline V gene supplies CDR1 SGHVS and CDR2 FNYEAQ. About this clone itself: Which antigen it targets is not known. Qualities for individual bases were not recorded, and no much larger clone is one base off.

The library was built by means of the immunoSEQ multiplex PCR assay. For most patients, genomic DNA was isolated using the Qiagen DNeasy Blood and Tissue Kit and was shipped frozen to Adaptive Biotechnologies for TCR sequencing. For most patients, high-throughput TCR-beta CDR3 sequencing of genomic DNA was performed by Adaptive Biotechnologies. The paper's data handling went like this. Adaptive's ImmunoSEQ software was the source of the TCR sequencing data for around 20 patients, while a few other patients were processed with MiXCR and VDJtools. CD4 versus CD8 sorting errors were corrected by removing sequences found in both subsets at a frequency ratio below 5:1. Because the origin of CDR3 nucleotide sequences shared between donor and recipient could not be assigned, those sequences were removed. To count as alloreactive, a clone needed at least 2-fold expansion over unstimulated cells and a minimum CFSE-low frequency of 0.002% (template counts) or 0.001% (read counts). Mappable clones were those detected in sequenced pre-transplant spleen, lymph node, or MLR CFSE-low populations of the donor or recipient. The cumulative frequency of alloreactive clones was calculated as a percentage of all sequences, weighted by copy number. The source is immuneACCESS, and TCRdb retained only in-frame sequences with V and J called. Part of the clones is not carried over; for the studies checked, unresolved V genes explain less than half of this, and the remainder is unexplained. V, J and clone size derive from that table, while D and trimming were established from the DNA sequence. The sample yields some 100,000 clones; about 90% were counted once. Of the sample, approximately 6% is held by the ten largest clones.

The time point label on this specimen signifies: cells obtained before transplantation from donor or recipient. CD3+CD4+ and CD3+CD8+ populations were FACS-sorted from unstimulated pre-transplant donor and recipient cells taken from spleen or lymph nodes. This sequence uses TRBV7-6 and TRBJ2-7; 10 middle bases align to TRBD2. The TCR was taken from a human donor who received an intestinal transplant. Sequenced here: unstimulated CD8+ T cells sorted from spleen or lymph node cells, sampled before intestinal transplant. The nucleotides are TGTGCCAGCAGCCCCTGGACTAGCGGAACCTCCTCCTACGAGCAGTACTTC. This gives the protein CASSPWTSGTSSYEQYF.